The 22 T cell receptor beta chains reported below all come from one sample, sequenced in a study of blood T cell repertoires in COVID-19. The protocol was immunoSEQ multiplex PCR, while the TCRdb copy is restricted to in-frame clones and leaves out a portion. The sample holds about 370,000 clones, about 90% seen once. Sequencing was carried out using peripheral blood. The receptors derive from a woman between 25 and 40 years old with COVID-19, enrolled during active disease.

About this clone: This sample also contains other DNA sequences that code for the same CDR3. V usage is TRBV19 and J usage is TRBJ2-1; 8 nucleotides line up with TRBD2. Trimming removed 4 bases from V and 1 base from J; junction bases left unmatched: 3. The CDR3 totals 15 residues. Germline assignment: CDR1 LNHDA and CDR2 SQIVND (reference sequence). This CDR3 is CASSTRGGSYNEQFF. DNA for the CDR3: TGTGCCAGTAGTACCCGCGGGGGGTCCTACAATGAGCAGTTCTTC.

The rearrangement uses TRBV19 and TRBJ1-5; 11 nucleotides line up with TRBD1. CDR3 length: 15 residues. The J segment lost 7 bases and the V segment lost 6 bases, leaving 8 bases of the junction unmatched. Germline CDR1 and CDR2: LNHDA and SQIVND (reference sequence). CDR3 protein: CASSPGQGAGQPQHF. The DNA for the CDR3 is TGTGCCAGTAGCCCCGGACAGGGGGCCGGCCAGCCCCAGCATTTT.

Regarding this clone: Other DNA sequences in the sample encode the same CDR3. The V and J genes are TRBV5-1 and TRBJ2-1; D is perhaps TRBD2 (6 bases). This CDR3 region has 15 residues. V lost 1 base and J 2 bases, leaving 10 bases between the germline ends. Germline V gives CDR1 SGHRS, CDR2 YFSETQ. CDR3 bases: TGCGCCAGCAGCTTGTCGGGCGGGGCCTACAATGAGCAGTTCTTC. Its protein is CASSLSGGAYNEQFF. Drawing the rest from reference TRBV5-1 and TRBJ2-1, the complete variable domain is KAGVTQTPRYLIKTRGQQVTLSCSPISGHRSVSWYQQTPGQGLQFLFEYFSETQRNKGNFPGRFSGRQFSNSRSEMNVSTLELGDSALYLCASSLSGGAYNEQFFGPGTRLTVL.

The genes are TRBV11-2 and TRBJ1-1, with 7 positions matching TRBD1. Germline V gene data show CDR1 as SGHAT and CDR2 as FQNNGV. V was pared by 5 bases and J by 1 base, with 13 bases of the junction left unmatched. This CDR3 contains 17 residues. The CDR3 region has the DNA TGTGCCAGCAGCCCAAAGTCGGGACAGCCCAAGAACACTGAAGCTTTCTTT. This sequence encodes CASSPKSGQPKNTEAFF.

V gene TRBV27 combines with J gene TRBJ2-7, with D unclear. Germline loops: CDR1 MNHEY, CDR2 SMNVEV (reference sequence). V lost 4 bases and J lost 3, with 13 bases in between. This CDR3 is 14 amino acids long. CDR3 in DNA: TGTGCCAGCAGTTACGGTTCGGAGTTCTACGAGCAGTACTTC. Translation gives CASSYGSEFYEQYF.

The J gene is TRBJ2-1, the V gene TRBV5-5, with TRBD2 matching 11 bases. The CDR3 has 15 residues. The V gene's germline CDR1 is SGHKS and CDR2 YYEKEE (reference sequence). V gave up 3 bases and J gave up 3 bases; unmatched junction bases: 2. CDR3 sequence (DNA): TGTGCCAGCAGCTCGGGACTAGCGGACTACAATGAGCAGTTCTTC. It translates to CASSSGLADYNEQFF.

This chain uses TRBV21-1 with TRBJ2-7; the table gives TRBD1 as D, unverified against the DNA. TRBV21-1 is termed a pseudogene. The CDR3 consists of 15 residues. CDR3 in DNA: TGTGCCAGCAGCAAGGTCAGGGACATTTCCCACGAGCAGTACGTC. Translated, it gives CASSKVRDISHEQYV.

The gene calls are TRBV27 and TRBJ2-2; 13 bases are shared with TRBD2. The CDR3 loop spans 16 amino acids. CDR1 is MNHEY and CDR2 is SMNVEV in the germline V gene (reference sequence). Trimming took 6 bases from V and 4 from J; bases not matched to a gene: 5. The CDR3 nucleotides are TGTGCCAGCAGGTCCACTAGCGGGAGGGTCACCGGGGAGCTGTTTTTT. This sequence encodes CASRSTSGRVTGELFF.

The chain joins TRBV28 to TRBJ2-3; D remains ambiguous. This CDR3 spans 23 amino acids. Trimming shortened V by 3 bases and J by 0 bases, and 34 bases separated the two germline ends. Germline V gene lookup returns CDR1 MDHEN and CDR2 SYDVKM. As DNA, the CDR3 is TGTGCCAGCAGTTTCAAGTACCCCCCTGTTTTACAGTCCATTGGTGATAGCACAGATACGCAGTATTTT. Residues: CASSFKYPPVLQSIGDSTDTQYF.

The chain joins TRBV29-1 to TRBJ1-2, with no clear D. V shed 3 bases and J shed 4 bases, with 6 bases lying between them. Germline values: CDR1 SQVTM, CDR2 ANQGSEA. This CDR3 has 11 amino acids. CDR3: CSVENSYGYTF. The CDR3 DNA reads TGCAGCGTTGAGAACAGCTATGGCTACACCTTC. Complete variable domain (other parts from reference TRBV29-1 and TRBJ1-2): SAVISQKPSRDICQRGTSLTIQCQVDSQVTMMFWYRQQPGQSLTLIATANQGSEATYESGFVIDKFPISRPNLTFSTLTVSNMSPEDSSIYLCSVENSYGYTFGSGTRLTVV.

DNA of the CDR3: TGTGCCACCAGTGCTTCAGGGCTACAAGAGACCCAGTACTTC. It is translated as CATSASGLQETQYF. The chain carries TRBV24-1 and TRBJ2-5; TRBD1 is a possible D gene (5 bases). Germline lookup yields CDR1 KGHDR and CDR2 SFDVKD. The length of the CDR3 is 14 residues. V lost 5 bases to trimming and J lost 2 bases, with 11 bases between them.

J is TRBJ2-2 and V is TRBV30; TRBD2 matches at 9 bases. The CDR3 loop spans 16 amino acids. Germline V gene sequence: CDR1 GTSNPN, CDR2 SVGIG (reference sequence). Unmatched junction bases numbered 10, after V lost 3 bases and J lost 5 bases. CDR3 sequence: CAWRTHAGGGTGELFF. Written as DNA, the CDR3 is TGTGCCTGGAGGACTCATGCGGGAGGGGGAACCGGGGAGCTGTTTTTT.

The chain combines TRBV7-2 with TRBJ2-1; TRBD2 aligns across 13 bases. The germline gives CDR1 SGHTA, CDR2 FQGNSA. The CDR3 length is 16 residues. V was pared by 3 bases and J by 7 bases, with 6 bases of the junction left unmatched. The CDR3, as DNA: TGTGCCAGCAGCTTCGGACTAGCGGGGGTGGGGAATGAGCAGTTCTTC. This sequence encodes CASSFGLAGVGNEQFF.

This clone turned up a few times. The chain is built from TRBV28 and TRBJ2-7; 8 bases line up with TRBD2. Germline V CDR1 and CDR2: MDHEN, SYDVKM. V shed 6 bases and J 4 bases; nucleotides not matched to a gene: 11. The CDR3 has 15 residues. CDR3 sequence (DNA): TGTGCCAGCAGCCTGGGGGGACTAGATCTTTACGAGCAGTACTTC. Translation: CASSLGGLDLYEQYF. The whole variable domain, filled in from reference TRBV28 and TRBJ2-7, reads DVKVTQSSRYLVKRTGEKVFLECVQDMDHENMFWYRQDPGLGLRLIYFSYDVKMKEKGDIPEGYSVSREKKERFSLILESASTNQTSMYLCASSLGGLDLYEQYFGPGTRLTVT.

This chain joins TRBV2 and TRBJ2-1; 8 bases fit TRBD1. The CDR3 sequence is 13 residues long. V shed 6 bases, J shed 6 bases, and the junction held 4 bases outside the gene matches. Germline V gene sequence: CDR1 SNHLY, CDR2 FYNNEI. This CDR3 reads CASSQDRGNEQFF. The CDR3 region has the DNA TGTGCCAGCAGCCAAGACAGGGGCAATGAGCAGTTCTTC.

The chain employs TRBV2 and TRBJ2-1; D possibly corresponds to TRBD2 (6 bases). This CDR3 has 15 amino acids. Germline CDR1 is SNHLY and CDR2 is FYNNEI. V dropped 8 bases and J dropped 3 bases, with 17 bases sitting between them. The CDR3 spells CASAPGTPIYNEQFF. The CDR3 nucleotides read TGTGCCAGCGCTCCCGGGACTCCTATCTACAATGAGCAGTTCTTC.

The chain carries TRBV10-3 and TRBJ1-6; 11 bases align to TRBD1. This CDR3 is built from 14 residues. Germline loops: CDR1 ENHRY, CDR2 SYGVKD. V was pared by 4 bases and J by 9 bases, with 2 bases of the junction left unmatched. The chain's CDR3 is CAISGTGGPSPLHF. The DNA for the CDR3 is TGTGCCATCAGTGGGACAGGGGGCCCTTCACCCCTCCACTTT.

Here the CDR3 reads CSVSGTSDFSTDTQYF. CDR3 coding DNA: TGCAGCGTGAGCGGGACTAGCGACTTTAGCACAGATACGCAGTATTTT. The chain couples TRBV29-1 to TRBJ2-3; 10 nucleotides align to TRBD2. Unmatched junction bases numbered 9, after V lost 6 bases and J lost 0 bases. This CDR3 has 16 amino acids. Germline values: CDR1 SQVTM, CDR2 ANQGSEA.

The J gene is TRBJ2-1, the V gene TRBV4-3, with TRBD2 matching over 11 bases. The V gene end was trimmed by 0 bases and the J gene end by 2 bases; junction bases not matched to a gene: 3. The germline gives CDR1 LGHNA, CDR2 YSLEER. The CDR3 loop spans 17 amino acids. The CDR3 DNA follows: TGCGCCAGCAGCCAAGAGGAGACTAGCGGGACCTACAATGAGCAGTTCTTC. Translation gives CASSQEETSGTYNEQFF.

This clone has a single count. This chain joins TRBV19 and TRBJ1-2; D is uncertain. The CDR3 is 15 residues long. Germline-derived CDR1 and CDR2 are LNHDA and SQIVND (reference sequence). The ends were cut back, 2 bases at V and 6 bases at J, with 16 bases in the middle. CDR3 sequence (DNA): TGTGCCAGTAGTATATTGACTCCTGGATGGGATGGCTACACCTTC. It yields the protein CASSILTPGWDGYTF.

The rearrangement joins TRBV2 to TRBJ2-7, with 10 bases identical to TRBD1. V lost 5 bases and J lost 2; bases outside the gene matches: 6. The CDR3 is 15 residues long. Germline V gives CDR1 SNHLY, CDR2 FYNNEI. CDR3 nucleotide sequence: TGTGCCAGCAGTTGGGACAGGGGCAGAACCTACGAGCAGTACTTC. It translates to CASSWDRGRTYEQYF.

This clone has just one count. The chain carries TRBV2 and TRBJ1-2; D is perhaps TRBD1 (5 bases). CDR1 is SNHLY and CDR2 is FYNNEI in the germline V gene. CDR3 length equals 11 residues. Trimming stripped 7 bases from V and 4 bases from J, with 7 bases between. The DNA of the CDR3 is TGTGCCAGCATAGACAGCTATGGCTACACCTTC. The encoded protein is CASIDSYGYTF.